A selection of T cell receptor beta chains follows, all from one sample in a study of blood T cells in healthy people across ages. TCRdb re-called the 5' RACE reads with MiXCR, one entry per CDR3 protein. The sample lists around 280,000 distinct CDR3 sequences; 25% to 30% were seen once. The sample was blood. The receptors come from a woman aged 65 to 85 in good health. CDR3s include the opening cysteine and the closing phenylalanine or tryptophan. A D gene is named only where the DNA matches it firmly. Size is stated for part of the rows, as once, few or many counts, or as a class when the clone is expanded.

j_gene | d_gene | abundance | v_gene | CDR3nt | CDR3aa
TRBJ1-6 | - | - | TRBV28 | TGTGCCAGCAGTTCTGGGGGATTGAGTGGGTCACCCCTCCACTTT | CASSSGGLSGSPLHF
TRBJ2-4 | TRBD2 | few | TRBV20-1 | TGCAGTGCCGAGAGGGAGGGAAACATTCAGTACTTC | CSAEREGNIQYF
TRBJ2-5 | TRBD2 | few | TRBV20-1 | TGCAGTGCTCCACCGGGACTAGCGGGAGTTGAAGAGACCCAGTACTTC | CSAPPGLAGVEETQYF
TRBJ2-4 | - | few | TRBV7-3 | TGTGCCAGCAGCCCGGATGGAGCCAAAAACATTCAGTACTTC | CASSPDGAKNIQYF
TRBJ2-2 | TRBD2 | many | TRBV2 | TGTGCCAGCAGGACTAGCGGGGGAAACACCGGGGAGCTGTTTTTT | CASRTSGGNTGELFF
TRBJ2-7 | - | few | TRBV12-3/TRBV12-4 | TGTGCCAGCAGTGATCAGGGAGCGAAGCAGTACTTC | CASSDQGAKQYF
TRBJ2-1 | - | - | TRBV4-2 | TGTGCCAGCAGCCAAGGGCCCGAACCATACAATGAGCAGTTCTTC | CASSQGPEPYNEQFF
TRBJ1-2 | - | few | TRBV29-1 | TGCAGCGGGGCCGGCGGGGCTGCTGGCTACACCTTC | CSGAGGAAGYTF
TRBJ2-5 | TRBD1 | - | TRBV5-1 | TGCGCCAGCAGCTACACAGGGGGCGCAGGGGAGACCCAGTACTTC | CASSYTGGAGETQYF
TRBJ2-5 | - | - | TRBV7-2 | TGTGCCAGCAGCGTCCGGACTAACGGCCGTGGGCGCCAAGAGACCCAGTACTTC | CASSVRTNGRGRQETQYF
TRBJ2-5 | TRBD1 | many | TRBV6-6 | TGTGCCAGCAGTGCCGGACAGGCCGGAGAGACCCAGTACTTC | CASSAGQAGETQYF
TRBJ1-2 | - | few | TRBV5-1 | TGCGCCAGCAGCCCGTCCACGGGACGGCATTATGGCTACACCTTC | CASSPSTGRHYGYTF
TRBJ1-2 | TRBD1 | - | TRBV9 | TGTGCCAGCAGCGTAACCCCTATGGACAGGGAAGGCTACACCTTC | CASSVTPMDREGYTF
TRBJ1-1 | - | few | TRBV21-1 | TGTGCCAGCAGCAAAGCGAGGGGGGGGCCGCGGTGGGACACTGAAGCTTTCTTT | CASSKARGGPRWDTEAFF
TRBJ2-1 | - | - | TRBV28 | TGTGCCAGCAGTTTCCTCGACAATGAGCAGTTCTTC | CASSFLDNEQFF
TRBJ2-1 | TRBD2 | - | TRBV7-9 | TGTGCCAGCAGCGTCCGACTAGCGGGAGAGAATGAGCAGTTCTTC | CASSVRLAGENEQFF
TRBJ2-5 | TRBD1 | few | TRBV7-2 | TGTGCCAGCAGCTTTGGGACAGGGGTGCTGGAGACCCAGTACTTC | CASSFGTGVLETQYF
TRBJ2-5 | - | few | TRBV12-3/TRBV12-4 | TGTGCCGGCAGTCCCGGTGGTGAGACCCAGTACTTC | CAGSPGGETQYF
TRBJ2-1 | TRBD2 | - | TRBV7-2 | TGTGCCAGCAGCGACCATAAGGGACTAGCGGCCTACAATGAGCAGTTCTTC | CASSDHKGLAAYNEQFF
TRBJ1-5 | TRBD1 | many | TRBV24-1 | TGTGCCACCGGCGGACAGGGGGCTCAGCCCCAGCATTTT | CATGGQGAQPQHF
TRBJ2-5 | TRBD2 | few | TRBV11-2 | TGTGCCAGCAGCTTAGATCCTTGGACTAGCGGGAAGGTGGCGGTAGGAGAGACCCAGTACTTC | CASSLDPWTSGKVAVGETQYF
TRBJ2-7 | - | - | TRBV24-1 | TGTGCCACCAGTGATTTCCGGGGCGAGCAGTACTTC | CATSDFRGEQYF
TRBJ2-7 | - | many | TRBV2 | TGTGCCAGCAGCTACCTTACACCGCCGAGCTCCTACGAGCAGTACTTC | CASSYLTPPSSYEQYF
TRBJ2-1 | - | few | TRBV20-1 | TGCAGTGCTCCTAGAAGCTCCTACAATGAGCAGTTCTTC | CSAPRSSYNEQFF
TRBJ1-1 | - | - | TRBV4-2 | TGTGCCAGCAGCCAAGATCAGCTGGCCGGCACTGAAGATTTCTTT | CASSQDQLAGTEDFF
TRBJ2-5 | - | - | TRBV11-2 | TGTGCCAGCAGTCCCCAGCTTGGGGAGACCCAGTACTTC | CASSPQLGETQYF